These T cell receptor beta chains were read from a single sample in a study of control samples from healthy donors and cancer patients. The protocol was immunoSEQ multiplex PCR, while the TCRdb copy is restricted to in-frame clones and leaves out a portion. In the table there are 190,000 or so clones, about 93% of which are singletons. The source material was blood. These receptors were obtained from a man aged 18 to 29 in good health. Each CDR3 is given with its conserved first and last residue. The D gene is left open where the match is weak. Clone size, where shown, is once, few, many, or a class for clones that have expanded.

J gene	clone size	D gene	V gene	CDR3 DNA	CDR3 protein
TRBJ1-1	once	TRBD1	TRBV7-3	TGTGCCAGCAGCAGTCAGGGGGCGACTGAAGCTTTCTTT	CASSSQGATEAFF
TRBJ2-7	-	-	TRBV3-1/TRBV3-2	TGTGCCAGCAGCCAAGATGAGGAGCAGTACTTC	CASSQDEEQYF
TRBJ2-3	-	-	TRBV7-8	TGTGCCAGCGGTACGACACCAGATAGCACAGATACGCAGTATTTT	CASGTTPDSTDTQYF
TRBJ1-6	-	-	TRBV19	TGTGCCAGTAGTCCCTCCGTCAATAATTCACCCCTCCACTTT	CASSPSVNNSPLHF
TRBJ1-5	-	-	TRBV9	TGTGCCAGCAGCGTAGCAGGTCAGGTCAATCAGCCCCAGCATTTT	CASSVAGQVNQPQHF
TRBJ2-3	-	-	TRBV28	TGTGCCAGCAGTGAAATTTCGGGGGGCGACACAGATACGCAGTATTTT	CASSEISGGDTDTQYF
TRBJ2-3	-	-	TRBV27	TGTGCCAGCAGTCCCGTGGAGGGCCCGGTGGTTACGCAGTATTTT	CASSPVEGPVVTQYF
TRBJ2-2	once	-	TRBV2	TGTGCCAGTAATATTCGACAAACCGGGGAGCTGTTTTTT	CASNIRQTGELFF
TRBJ2-7	-	TRBD2	TRBV5-8	TGTGCCAGCAGCTTCTCAGGGACTAGCGGGGGGTCGTACGAGCAGTACTTC	CASSFSGTSGGSYEQYF
TRBJ2-1	-	-	TRBV5-1	TGCGCCAGCAGCTTGGAACAGGGCACCTACAATGAGCAGTTCTTC	CASSLEQGTYNEQFF
TRBJ2-5	-	-	TRBV25-1	TGTGCCAGCAAAAGGGGGACGGAGACCCAGTACTTC	CASKRGTETQYF
TRBJ2-3	once	TRBD2	TRBV18	TGTGCCAGCTCACCAAGGGGAGGGATGGCAGATACGCAGTATTTT	CASSPRGGMADTQYF
TRBJ2-2	once	-	TRBV10-3	TGTGCCATCAGTAATCCGGGGCAGGGTTCCGGGGAGCTGTTTTTT	CAISNPGQGSGELFF
TRBJ1-5	-	TRBD1	TRBV2	TGTGCCAGCAGTGGGACAGGGGGGGGCAATCAGCCCCAGCATTTT	CASSGTGGGNQPQHF
TRBJ2-2	few	-	TRBV5-1	TGCGCCAGCAGCATACGACAGGTTCGCACCGGGGAGCTGTTTTTT	CASSIRQVRTGELFF
TRBJ1-5	-	-	TRBV7-8	TGTGCCAGCAGCGTAAAAGAGAATCAGCCCCAGCATTTT	CASSVKENQPQHF
TRBJ1-3	-	-	TRBV6-1	TGTGCCAGCAGTGAGGGCAGAGTACTCTCTGGAAACACCATATATTTT	CASSEGRVLSGNTIYF
TRBJ2-2	-	-	TRBV5-4	TGTGCCAGCAGCCCACAACAGGGTGTAGGCACCGGGGAGCTGTTTTTT	CASSPQQGVGTGELFF
TRBJ2-6	once	-	TRBV27	TGTGCCAGCAGTTTAAGCTCTGGGGCCAACGTCCTGACTTTC	CASSLSSGANVLTF
TRBJ2-2	-	-	TRBV30	TGTGCCTGGAGTGTAGTTATCACCGGGGAGCTGTTTTTT	CAWSVVITGELFF
TRBJ2-3	-	-	TRBV5-1	TGCGCCAGCAGCTTAAACACAGATACGCAGTATTTT	CASSLNTDTQYF
TRBJ2-5	-	TRBD2	TRBV10-3	TGTGCCATCAGGGCGGGGGGGCCGGAGACCCAGTACTTC	CAIRAGGPETQYF
TRBJ1-6	once	-	TRBV19	TGTGCCAGTAGTGGCAGGAGCTCCTATAATTCACCCCTCCACTTT	CASSGRSSYNSPLHF
TRBJ2-7	few	TRBD2	TRBV5-6	TGTGCCAGCAGCTTGGAGGTAGCGGGGGGGCGTGAGCAGTACTTC	CASSLEVAGGREQYF
TRBJ1-6	-	-	TRBV6-5	TGTGCCAGCAGCCGGACGGGTTATAATTCACCCCTCCACTTT	CASSRTGYNSPLHF
TRBJ2-3	-	-	TRBV11-2	TGTGCCAGCAGCCCACTTGGGCTCAAGAACACAGATACGCAGTATTTT	CASSPLGLKNTDTQYF
TRBJ1-5	-	-	TRBV30	TGTGCCTGGAGTGTATCCGGGTATCAGCCCCAGCATTTT	CAWSVSGYQPQHF
TRBJ1-6	-	TRBD1	TRBV6-6	TGTGCCAGCAGTTACCAGGACAGGTTTAATTCACCCCTCCACTTT	CASSYQDRFNSPLHF
TRBJ1-1	-	-	TRBV2	TGTGCCAGCAGTTTGACAGGCTTGAACACTGAAGCTTTCTTT	CASSLTGLNTEAFF